This T cell receptor (beta chain) was captured by sequencing in a study of cytomegalovirus exposure and HLA in healthy donors (dated by TCRdb to about 2017). General notes on the study: According to an earlier analysis of around 600 of the donors, about 180 million T cells yielded 117 million unique TCR beta sequences and approximately 300 Gb of sequence data. About 280 gigabases of sequencing data and roughly 80 million unique TCR sequences made up an early release that covered several hundred HLA-typed donors. The genetic ancestry cluster associated with self-reported Caucasian donors included over 80% of the 398 genotyped donors. The aim of the study was to test whether cataloging public T cell receptors could identify signatures of past pathogen exposure. The study profiled the T cell repertoires of 550 to 700 subjects by immunosequencing and related them to cytomegalovirus serostatus. A separate validation cohort of 100 to 150 different subjects was used in addition to the approximately 700-subject first cohort. To predict cytomegalovirus infection status, the study combined high-throughput TCR immunosequencing, statistical association of individual TCRs with disease status, and machine learning. A later analysis re-examined previously published TCR beta repertoires from just over 650 donors and added high-resolution HLA genotyping to investigate patterns of TCR occurrence. The later analysis used no new phenotypic data to find candidate immune exposures, relying instead on TCR beta sequences and their occurrence across donors. An earlier analysis of 587 of the donors applied high-throughput TCR beta sequencing to assess whether each TCR beta V gene segment acted as functional or pseudogenic. Alongside the repertoire data, information on donor age, sex, ethnicity and CMV serostatus was compiled. A later genetic analysis used genome-wide SNP genotypes for about three fifths of the roughly 700 donors, treating that subset as a discovery cohort. All discovery cohort repertoires had been generated on a single sequencing platform. Both class I and class II loci were covered by HLA typing, at four-digit resolution. Typing coverage varied by locus: about 620-630 donors for A, B, C, DRB1 and DQB1; roughly 500 for DQA1; over 600 for DPA1; approximately 490 for DPB1. Several DR-DQ haplotypes were handled as single units for association and clustering because linkage in the cohort was strong. Among almost 400 genotyped donors of the cohort, an average of approximately 240,000 unique TCR beta nucleotide sequences were sequenced per donor, roughly 20% of them non-productive. The full study reports these points: At a false discovery rate of 0.05, a later analysis linked around 17,000 TCR beta sequences to specific HLA alleles. Correlated functional status among segregating V segments might be attributable to linkage disequilibrium, but an unknown experimental factor could not be ruled out. Most TCR sequences were observed very rarely across donors, whereas some public TCRs were present in many individuals. According to a later genetic analysis, donors in an Asian-associated ancestry cluster had fewer N-insertions in productive TCRs than the approximately 630-donor mean. A total of fewer than 200 TCR beta chains were listed by the study as associated with cytomegalovirus. Because some donors lacked HLA typing at each locus, the association tests relied only on the typed subset. The authors suggested that the approach could potentially be extended to other disease states and immunological phenotypes. The earlier analysis of some 560 of the donors excluded roughly 16 rarely observed V segments, including chromosome 9 orphons, because counts were too low. The sequencing pipeline was judged likely to have produced a cluster of highly shared sequence variants as a technical artifact. In a later analysis, HLA-associated TCR beta chains showed more clonal expansion and lower generation probabilities than non-associated chains that were equally common. Assigning TCR associations to individual alleles was difficult when HLA alleles, especially DR and DQ, strongly co-occurred. The classifier was reported to diagnose cytomegalovirus status with high specificity and sensitivity in both the original cohort and the validation cohort. A few of the identified cytomegalovirus-associated TCR beta chains were confirmed in vitro to be specific for cytomegalovirus antigens. In an earlier analysis of more than 450 of the donors, most TCR beta V segments were observed in productive rearrangements about 90% or about 30% of the time, broadly matching IMGT annotations. Several of the top co-occurrence clusters appeared to be linked to parvovirus B19, influenza, CMV and Epstein-Barr virus, according to a later analysis. Sequencing depth was assumed to be roughly uniform across donors in the presence/absence analyses, though that assumption may not hold. In a later analysis, TCR association rates were found to vary across HLA loci, with the most associated TCRs seen for DRB1 alleles and the fewest for HLA-C alleles. A later genetic analysis associated a missense DCLRE1C variant with V-gene and J-gene trimming of TCR beta chains, and an independent cohort replicated the association. Immune exposure information for the cohort was limited to CMV serostatus. The 87-base-pair reads could not distinguish some IMGT-functional V segments, including TRBV6-2 and TRBV6-3, so those segments were excluded. Only TCR beta chains were sequenced in this cohort, and the absence of alpha or paired-chain data limited detectable features. A further reported finding was that TCR beta sequences accurately predicted the HLA-A and HLA-B alleles for most subjects in the first cohort. According to a later analysis, most CMV-associated TCR beta chains appeared to be HLA-restricted, and the HLA associations seemed to be driven largely by CMV exposure.

Germline trimming: 5 bases from V, 5 bases from J; junction bases outside gene matches: 10. CDR1 and CDR2 are drawn from the germline V gene: SNHLY, FYNNEI. There are 15 amino acids in the CDR3, from cysteine to phenylalanine inclusive. The kept DNA is CDR3 alone, 45 bases in frame from the first base. In total, approximately 610 healthy bone marrow donors made up the cohort. At the time of sampling, every cohort member was nominally healthy, though immune exposures that went unrecorded were likely present. The donor was CMV seropositive and belonged to the group of about 290 seropositive cohort members. A peripheral blood sample was collected from each donor, and TCR beta sequencing was performed on peripheral blood mononuclear cells. The Qiagen DNeasy Blood Extraction Kit was used to extract genomic DNA from the blood cell samples. Libraries came from the immunoSEQ multiplex PCR assay. For the multiplex PCR, a mixture combining 60 forward primers for TCR Vbeta segments and 13 reverse primers for TCR Jbeta segments was used. The CDR3 region of rearranged TCR beta genes was amplified from genomic DNA with a multiplex PCR assay. Amplified TCR beta libraries were sequenced as 87-base-pair reads on the Illumina HiSeq System. The original pipeline was this. A later analysis counted about 76 million unique TCR beta chains across the 670 or so repertoires, and 9 million to 14 million of these chains were shared by at least two donors. To remove PCR and sequencing errors, raw reads were error-corrected and collapsed into unique sequences using a nearest-neighbor algorithm that merged closely related sequences. CDR3 sequences were aligned to IMGT reference sequences to assign V, D and J gene segments. For a sequence to be retained, a match of at least six nucleotides to both a V gene segment and a J gene segment was required. A rearrangement counted as productive if the CDR3 had no stop codons and remained in frame with V and J, and every other rearrangement counted as non-productive. CDR3 was defined by IMGT convention, running from the second conserved V-encoded cysteine to the conserved J-encoded phenylalanine. In an earlier analysis of around 600 of the donors, sequences lacking an unambiguous match to a single V gene segment were excluded. An earlier analysis of 500 to 700 of the donors classified V segments as functional when productive rearrangements were above 56.7% and as segregating when the standard deviation between donors was above 5%. A statistical classification framework was built to diagnose cytomegalovirus status from the catalog of TCR beta chain sequences. In a later analysis, TCR nucleotide sequences were compared against IMGT/GENE-DB human TR gene sequences so that V and J genes could be assigned. The TCRdist pipeline was used in a later analysis to assign CDR3 sequences and most-parsimonious VDJ recombination scenarios. In a later analysis, every TCR beta chain was defined by the combination of its CDR3 amino acid sequence and its V-gene family, and reads without a unique V-gene family were dropped. A later analysis removed 592 highly shared, low-generation-probability nucleotide sequences to deal with suspected cross-contamination and a sequencing artifact. For each public chain, a later analysis derived a clonal expansion index from normalized ranks of inferred template counts within each repertoire. In a later analysis, generation probabilities were computed using a VDJ recombination model fitted to out-of-frame rearrangements, and the results were checked against IGoR. A later analysis scored TCR-TCR, TCR-HLA and TCR-CMV co-occurrence with hypergeometric tests, applying a repertoire-size bias correction to TCR pairs. In a later analysis, false discovery rates were estimated by permuting HLA or CMV assignments 20 times. A later analysis grouped co-occurring TCRs with DBSCAN, adding TCRdist sequence similarity when clustering within HLA-allele-positive subsets. Co-occurrence clustering excluded repertoires with fewer than 30,000 or more than 120,000 public chains, plus five with anomalous nucleotide sharing. TCRdb limited this immuneACCESS table to in-frame rearrangements with V and J called. A share of clones is missing; checked studies link under half to unresolved V genes, and the rest is unexplained. V, J and clone size are taken as reported in that table, and D and trimming were inferred from the DNA itself. This sample is represented by approximately 95,000 clones; about four fifths of them were singletons. The ten largest account for less than 4.5% of the sample.

Concerning this clone: Its antigen is not yet known. The sample holds no much larger clone one base away, and base qualities are not on file.

The receptor was derived from a woman in her 70s in good health and CMV-seropositive. The material sequenced was PBMCs. The V and J segments used are TRBV2 and TRBJ2-7; 9 nucleotides in the junction match TRBD1. The bases are TGTGCCAGCAGTATAGGGTCCCGGACAGGGGACGAGCAGTACTTC. This encodes CASSIGSRTGDEQYF.